This T cell receptor beta chain appears in the sequencing data of a study of T cells after yellow fever vaccination. In the study overall: SMART-Seq v4 Ultra Low Input prepared libraries from low-cell fractions.

This clonotype was counted many times. Antigen: not known. Study-wide results and limits: There was a small share of clonotypes that showed up in both the CD4 and CD8 compartments. Clones from primary vaccination mostly reappeared after the booster (roughly 97% CD4, around 90% CD8).

TCR cDNA, made by 5'RACE template switching, carried an added universal primer site and UMIs. A single record per CDR3 protein comes from TCRdb applying MiXCR to the 5' RACE reads. Seen here are some 260,000 distinct CDR3 sequences, roughly 5% observed once, and the top ten hold roughly 3.5%. Sequenced here: CD4+ T cells sorted from PBMCs, sampled on the day of the yellow fever booster vaccination. The origin of this receptor is a man younger than 35 who received the YFV17D yellow fever vaccine.

CDR3 loop: CASSQWTGLGYGYTF. The DNA for the CDR3 is TGTGCCAGCAGTCAGTGGACAGGGTTGGGCTATGGCTACACCTTC. V usage is TRBV12-3 or TRBV12-4 and J usage is TRBJ1-2, with 8 bases fitting TRBD1. The length of the CDR3 is 15 residues. Germline trimming cut 5 bases from V and 4 bases from J; bases unmatched to any gene: 9.